The present entry profiles one TCR beta chain with its context. The sample is drawn from a study of blood T cell repertoires in COVID-19. Looking at the study overall: Some COVID-19 samples were acute and others convalescent; all came from the United States, Italy and Spain. T cells, B-cell-depleted T cells, or PBMCs supplied cDNA or gDNA.

The method was immunoSEQ multiplex PCR; TCRdb's version includes in-frame clones alone and lacks a portion of them. The sample lists just over 300,000 clones; around 90% were seen once. Those who participated ranged in age from about 18 to 89 years and resided in 20 to 25 US areas. CDR1 is SEHNR, CDR2 FQNEAQ, per germline (reference sequence). The V gene lost 7 bases and the J gene lost 4 bases, with 22 bases spanning the gap. The CDR3 extends over 16 amino acids. The sequenced material came from PBMCs or T cells enriched from blood (not recorded which). V gene TRBV7-9 combines with J gene TRBJ1-2, with D maybe TRBD1 (6 bases). The clonotype comes from a woman aged 18-29 years with acute COVID-19. The CDR3 DNA sequence: TGTGCCAGCACCGATTCAAGGGGGGGGCGAACCTATGGCTACACCTTC. This sequence encodes CASTDSRGGRTYGYTF. The variable domain in full, with the rest retrieved from reference TRBV7-9 and TRBJ1-2, is DTGVSQNPRHKITKRGQNVTFRCDPISEHNRLYWYRQTLGQGPEFLTYFQNEAQLEKSRLLSDRFSAERPKGSFSTLEIQRTEQGDSAMYLCASTDSRGGRTYGYTFGSGTRLTVV.